Listed here are 17 T cell receptor beta chains from one sample, sequenced in a study of T-cell reconstitution after alpha-beta-depleted transplantation in children. As it was prepared, the TCRbeta library received unique molecular identifiers. In TCRdb, the PCR reads were re-called with MiXCR into one record per CDR3 protein. The sample holds approximately 520,000 distinct CDR3 sequences, around a third seen once. Sequenced material: PBMCs from the stem cell graft donor, taken from the stem cell graft. The receptors shown here come from a human donor who donated a stem cell graft to a child with aplastic anemia.

The genes are TRBV12-3 or TRBV12-4 and TRBJ2-3, with D unresolved. The V gene lost 6 bases and the J gene lost 10 bases, with 17 bases spanning the gap. The CDR3 totals 13 residues. Here the CDR3 reads CASSIDARTAQYF. As DNA, the CDR3 is TGTGCCAGCAGCATAGATGCTCGGACGGCGCAGTATTTT.

This clonotype occurred a few times. The chain combines TRBV18 with TRBJ2-1; 8 nucleotides line up with TRBD1. This CDR3 spans 15 amino acids. The V segment lost 11 bases and the J segment 4 bases; nucleotides outside the gene matches: 13. The germline CDR1 and CDR2 sequences are KGHSH and LQKENI. CDR3 bases: TGTGCCGTCAGTGGCCGGGACAGGCTATACAATGAGCAGTTCTTC. Translation gives CAVSGRDRLYNEQFF. Full variable domain (outside the CDR3, taken from reference TRBV18 and TRBJ2-1): NAGVMQNPRHLVRRRGQEARLRCSPMKGHSHVYWYRQLPEEGLKFMVYLQKENIIDESGMPKERFSAEFPKEGPSILRIQQVVRGDSAAYFCAVSGRDRLYNEQFFGPGTRLTVL.

The chain couples TRBV5-1 to TRBJ1-1; D remains ambiguous. The germline gives CDR1 SGHRS, CDR2 YFSETQ. The V end was cut by 4 bases, the J end by 6 bases, with 10 bases between. This CDR3 contains 12 residues. The CDR3 region is CASSPGSPEAFF. The CDR3 DNA reads TGCGCCAGCAGCCCGGGGTCCCCTGAAGCTTTCTTT.

There are a few counts of this clonotype. This chain joins TRBV7-6 and TRBJ2-3, with 12 nucleotides matching TRBD2. The V gene end was trimmed by 2 bases and the J gene end by 2 bases; junction bases not matched to a gene: 8. CDR1 is SGHVS, CDR2 FNYEAQ, per germline. This CDR3 is 18 amino acids long. The DNA for the CDR3 is TGTGCCAGCAGCTTACGCCCTAGCGGGAGGGCCGACACAGATACGCAGTATTTT. Translated: CASSLRPSGRADTDTQYF. Full variable domain (rest looked up from reference TRBV7-6 and TRBJ2-3): GAGVSQSPRYKVTKRGQDVALRCDPISGHVSLYWYRQALGQGPEFLTYFNYEAQQDKSGLPNDRFSAERPEGSISTLTIQRTEQRDSAMYRCASSLRPSGRADTDTQYFGPGTRLTVL.

The rearrangement joins TRBV12-3 or TRBV12-4 to TRBJ2-1, with D hard to call. The CDR3 consists of 12 residues. V lost 3 bases, J lost 9 bases, and 9 bases lay in between. CDR3 bases: TGTGCCAGCAGTTTTGGGGTAGGTGAGCAGTTCTTC. This translates into CASSFGVGEQFF.

This clonotype was seen only a few times. V and J are TRBV12-3 or TRBV12-4 and TRBJ2-1, with D maybe TRBD2 (6 bases). Deletions cut 6 bases from V and 3 bases from J, with 15 bases between. The CDR3 totals 15 residues. Here the CDR3 DNA reads TGTGCCAGCAGACCCGCGGGGACGATCTACAATGAGCAGTTCTTC. It encodes CASRPAGTIYNEQFF.

The V and J genes are TRBV18 and TRBJ2-7; D ambiguous. Trimming took 3 bases from V and 5 from J, leaving 11 bases between them. The CDR3 runs to 13 residues. The V gene's germline CDR1 is KGHSH and CDR2 LQKENI. This chain's CDR3 is CASSPTAAHEQYV. CDR3 DNA sequence: TGTGCCAGCTCACCGACGGCGGCACACGAGCAGTACGTC.

The rearrangement links TRBV20-1 to TRBJ1-1; perhaps TRBD1 as D (5 bases). The ends were cut back, 5 bases at V and 0 bases at J, with 10 bases in the middle. Germline loops: CDR1 DFQATT, CDR2 SNEGSKA (reference sequence). This CDR3 has 13 amino acids. This CDR3 reads CSAARDLNTEAFF. In DNA, the CDR3 is TGCAGTGCTGCCCGGGACTTGAACACTGAAGCTTTCTTT.

The chain couples TRBV7-2 to TRBJ1-1; D unresolved. The V end was cut by 5 bases, the J end by 4 bases, with 11 bases between. CDR3 size: 13 residues. From germline, CDR1 is SGHTA and CDR2 FQGNSA. CDR3 loop: CASSTGRSTEAFF. DNA of the CDR3: TGTGCCAGCAGCACCGGACGGAGCACTGAAGCTTTCTTT. Variable domain in full (rest from reference TRBV7-2 and TRBJ1-1): GAGVSQSPSNKVTEKGKDVELRCDPISGHTALYWYRQSLGQGLEFLIYFQGNSAPDKSGLPSDRFSAERTGGSVSTLTIQRTQQEDSAVYLCASSTGRSTEAFFGQGTRLTVV.

This clonotype showed up just a few times. The chain uses TRBV29-1 and TRBJ1-1; a possible D gene is TRBD1 (5 bases). Per germline, CDR1 SQVTM and CDR2 ANQGSEA. Trimming took 3 bases from V and 4 from J, leaving 12 bases between them. This CDR3 has 13 residues. The CDR3 DNA is TGCAGCGTTGATCAGGGACTGGGCACTGAAGCTTTCTTT. The encoded protein is CSVDQGLGTEAFF.

V and J are TRBV7-2 and TRBJ2-3; TRBD1 matches at 9 bases. Germline lookup yields CDR1 SGHTA and CDR2 FQGNSA. V trimming: 5 bases; J trimming: 5 bases; junction bases outside the gene matches: 8. There are 15 residues in the CDR3. In DNA form, the CDR3 reads TGTGCCAGCAGCCGAATCCAGGACAGGGGAGATACGCAGTATTTT. It encodes CASSRIQDRGDTQYF. The full variable domain, its missing parts supplied by reference TRBV7-2 and TRBJ2-3, is GAGVSQSPSNKVTEKGKDVELRCDPISGHTALYWYRQSLGQGLEFLIYFQGNSAPDKSGLPSDRFSAERTGGSVSTLTIQRTQQEDSAVYLCASSRIQDRGDTQYFGPGTRLTVL.

Concerning this clonotype: One junction end does not reproduce the germline sequence, and a read error may be involved. The V and J genes are TRBV7-2 and TRBJ2-4, with a possible D match to TRBD1 (6 bases). The germline V gene encodes CDR1 SGHTA and CDR2 FQGNSA. This CDR3 is 14 amino acids long. The CDR3 DNA reads as TGTGCCAGCAGCTTACGGTCAGGGGCGGATGGTGCCCTGTTC. This codes for CASSLRSGADGALF.

A note on this clonotype: Germline and junction disagree at one end, which may indicate a read error. The rearrangement joins TRBV6-2 or TRBV6-3 to TRBJ1-5, with D uncertain. Germline V gene lookup returns CDR1 MNHEY and CDR2 SVGEGT. This CDR3 is 15 amino acids long. CDR3 sequence reads: CASSYSIGKVEPHHF. In DNA form, the CDR3 reads TGTGCCAGCAGTTACTCGATTGGGAAGGTGGAACCCCACCATTTT.

This clonotype came up a few times. The chain combines TRBV28 with TRBJ2-1; 10 nucleotides align to TRBD2. This CDR3 is 15 amino acids long. The ends lost 10 bases at V and 4 bases at J; junction bases unmatched: 10. CDR1 and CDR2 from the germline V gene are MDHEN and SYDVKM. The CDR3 reads CAIKPGTSDYNEQFF. The CDR3 nucleotides are TGTGCCATCAAACCCGGGACTAGCGATTACAATGAGCAGTTCTTC.

The table lists this clonotype with a few counts. J is TRBJ2-2 and V is TRBV5-4; possibly TRBD1 for D (6 bases). Germline V lookup: CDR1 SGHNT, CDR2 YYREEE (reference sequence). The CDR3 is 14 residues long. The CDR3 spells CVRFDRNSPGELFF. CDR3 DNA sequence: TGTGTCAGATTTGACAGGAATAGTCCCGGGGAGCTGTTTTTT.

This clonotype was picked up many times. The chain uses TRBV7-2 and TRBJ1-2, with TRBD1 as a possible D gene (6 bases). Germline assignment: CDR1 SGHTA and CDR2 FQGNSA. Trimming took off 4 bases at V and 8 bases at J, with 23 bases between the two ends. The length of the CDR3 is 16 residues. The CDR3 here is CASSSGAVSEARGYTF. The CDR3, as DNA: TGTGCCAGCAGCTCAGGGGCTGTTTCGGAGGCACGGGGCTACACCTTC.

This clonotype was seen more than once but under ten times. This rearrangement joins TRBV5-1 to TRBJ1-1; D is ambiguous. The CDR3 has 15 residues. Trimming cost V 0 bases and J 1 base, with 10 bases left between them. Germline lookup yields CDR1 SGHRS and CDR2 YFSETQ. CDR3 DNA: TGCGCCAGCAGCTTGGTGGCCACCCAGAACACTGAAGCTTTCTTT. Residues: CASSLVATQNTEAFF.